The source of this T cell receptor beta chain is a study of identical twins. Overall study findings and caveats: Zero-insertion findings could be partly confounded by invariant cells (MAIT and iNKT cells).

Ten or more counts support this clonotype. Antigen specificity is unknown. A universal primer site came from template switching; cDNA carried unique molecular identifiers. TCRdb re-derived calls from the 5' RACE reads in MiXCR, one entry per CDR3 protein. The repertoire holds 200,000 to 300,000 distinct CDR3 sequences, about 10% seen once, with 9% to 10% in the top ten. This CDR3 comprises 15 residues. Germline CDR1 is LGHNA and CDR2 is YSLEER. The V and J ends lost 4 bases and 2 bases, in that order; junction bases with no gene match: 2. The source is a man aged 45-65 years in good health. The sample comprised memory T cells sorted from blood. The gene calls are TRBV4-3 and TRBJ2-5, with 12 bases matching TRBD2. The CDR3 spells CASSLGLAGQETQYF. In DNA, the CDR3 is TGCGCCAGCAGCCTTGGACTAGCGGGACAAGAGACCCAGTACTTC.